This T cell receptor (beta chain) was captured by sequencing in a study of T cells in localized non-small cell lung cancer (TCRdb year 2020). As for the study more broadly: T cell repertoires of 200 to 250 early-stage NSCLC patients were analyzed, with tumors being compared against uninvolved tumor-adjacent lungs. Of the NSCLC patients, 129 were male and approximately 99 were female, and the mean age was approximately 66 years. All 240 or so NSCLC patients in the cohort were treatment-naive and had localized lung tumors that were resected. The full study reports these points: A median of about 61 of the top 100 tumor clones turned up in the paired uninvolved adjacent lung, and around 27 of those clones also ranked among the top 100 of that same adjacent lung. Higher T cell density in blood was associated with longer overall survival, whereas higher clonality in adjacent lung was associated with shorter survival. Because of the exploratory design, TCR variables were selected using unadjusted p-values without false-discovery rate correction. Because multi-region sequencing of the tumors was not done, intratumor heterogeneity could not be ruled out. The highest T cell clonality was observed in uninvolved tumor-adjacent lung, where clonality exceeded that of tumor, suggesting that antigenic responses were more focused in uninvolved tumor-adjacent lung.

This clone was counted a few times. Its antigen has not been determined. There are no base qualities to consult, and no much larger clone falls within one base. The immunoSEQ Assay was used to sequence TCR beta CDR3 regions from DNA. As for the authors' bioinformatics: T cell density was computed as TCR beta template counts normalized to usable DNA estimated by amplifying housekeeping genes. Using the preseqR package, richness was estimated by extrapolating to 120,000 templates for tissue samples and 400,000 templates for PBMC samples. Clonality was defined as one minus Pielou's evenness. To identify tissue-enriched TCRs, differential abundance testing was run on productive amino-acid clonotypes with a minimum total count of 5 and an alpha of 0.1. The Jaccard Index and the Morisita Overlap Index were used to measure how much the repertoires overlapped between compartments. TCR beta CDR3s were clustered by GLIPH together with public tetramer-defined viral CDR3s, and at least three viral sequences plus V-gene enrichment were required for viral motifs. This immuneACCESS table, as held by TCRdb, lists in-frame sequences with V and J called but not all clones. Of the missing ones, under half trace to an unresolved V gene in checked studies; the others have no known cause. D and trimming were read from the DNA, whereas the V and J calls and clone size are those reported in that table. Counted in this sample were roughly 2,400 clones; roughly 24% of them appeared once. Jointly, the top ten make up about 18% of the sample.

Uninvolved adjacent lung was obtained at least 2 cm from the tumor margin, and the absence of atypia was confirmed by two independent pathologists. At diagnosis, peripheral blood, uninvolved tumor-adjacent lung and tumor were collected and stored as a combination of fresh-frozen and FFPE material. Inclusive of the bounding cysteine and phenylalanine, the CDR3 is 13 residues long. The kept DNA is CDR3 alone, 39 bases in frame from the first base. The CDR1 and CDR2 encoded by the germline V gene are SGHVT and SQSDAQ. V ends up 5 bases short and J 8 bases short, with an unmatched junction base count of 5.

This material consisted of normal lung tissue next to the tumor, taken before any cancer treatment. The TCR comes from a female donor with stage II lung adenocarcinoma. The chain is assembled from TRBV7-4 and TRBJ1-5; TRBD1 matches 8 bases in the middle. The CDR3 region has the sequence CASSPTGAEPQHF. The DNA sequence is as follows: TGTGCCAGCAGCCCGACAGGGGCCGAGCCCCAGCATTTT.